The 28 T cell receptor beta chains listed next were all sequenced from one sample in a study of control samples from healthy donors and cancer patients. Data came from immunoSEQ multiplex PCR; TCRdb stores just in-frame clones and leaves some out. The table includes 150,000 to 170,000 clones, roughly 94% detected once. The sample taken for sequencing was blood. These receptors were obtained from a man in his forties or fifties in good health.

The chain is built from TRBV29-1 and TRBJ2-2, with D perhaps TRBD2 (6 bases). V shed 6 bases and J shed 7 bases, with 9 bases lying between them. The CDR3 is 11 residues long. The germline CDR1 and CDR2 sequences are SQVTM and ANQGSEA. CDR3 loop: CSVLEGGELFF. The CDR3 DNA follows: TGCAGCGTGTTGGAGGGCGGGGAGCTGTTTTTT.

DNA for the CDR3: TGTGCCAGCTCACCAGTGGCAGGGTTCCCCTATGGCTACACCTTC. Translation: CASSPVAGFPYGYTF. The rearrangement links TRBV18 to TRBJ1-2; D perhaps matches TRBD1 (5 bases). The V end was cut by 2 bases, the J end by 4 bases, with 14 bases between. Germline-derived CDR1 and CDR2 are KGHSH and LQKENI. There are 15 residues in the CDR3.

The CDR3 nucleotides are TGTGCCAGCAGGCCCCAACTAGCGGGGAACACCGGGGAGCTGTTTTTT. Its translation is CASRPQLAGNTGELFF. The chain combines TRBV11-2 with TRBJ2-2; 9 bases align to TRBD2. The J segment lost 1 base and the V segment lost 6 bases, leaving 6 bases of the junction unmatched. The CDR3 totals 16 residues. Germline assignment: CDR1 SGHAT and CDR2 FQNNGV.

The chain recombines TRBV27 with TRBJ1-3; TRBD1 matches 7 bases. The CDR3 covers 15 residues. J gave up 1 base and V 3 bases, and 3 bases lay outside the gene matches. Germline V CDR1 and CDR2: MNHEY, SMNVEV (reference sequence). The CDR3 DNA follows: TGTGCCAGCAGTTTCTCGACAGGGTCTGGAAACACCATATATTTT. This gives the protein CASSFSTGSGNTIYF.

The gene calls are TRBV5-6 and TRBJ1-4, with 8 bases matching TRBD1. The CDR3 totals 15 residues. Trimming cost V 2 bases and J 7 bases; bases outside gene matches: 7. CDR1 and CDR2 from the germline V gene are SGHDT and YYEEEE. The CDR3 sequence: CASSFSGGAGEKLFF. CDR3 nucleotide sequence: TGTGCCAGCAGCTTCTCAGGGGGCGCAGGTGAAAAACTGTTTTTT. Variable domain in full (rest from reference TRBV5-6 and TRBJ1-4): DAGVTQSPTHLIKTRGQQVTLRCSPKSGHDTVSWYQQALGQGPQFIFQYYEEEERQRGNFPDRFSGHQFPNYSSELNVNALLLGDSALYLCASSFSGGAGEKLFFGSGTQLSVL.

V gene TRBV4-3 combines with J gene TRBJ2-7; D is perhaps TRBD2 (5 bases). The CDR3 is 14 residues long. Germline CDR1 LGHNA, CDR2 YSLEER. V lost 1 base, J lost 1 base, and 8 bases lay in between. The CDR3 DNA reads as TGCGCCAGCAGCCAAGCGACGGGGTCCTACGAGCAGTACTTC. Encoded protein: CASSQATGSYEQYF.

The chain joins TRBV11-2 to TRBJ2-2; D not certain. The CDR3 length is 14 residues. Per germline, CDR1 SGHAT and CDR2 FQNNGV. V was clipped by 3 bases and J by 5 bases, with 10 bases between them. CDR3 bases: TGTGCCAGCAGCTTCAAGATAAGTACCGGGGAGCTGTTTTTT. It codes for CASSFKISTGELFF.

CDR3 nucleotides: TGCGCCAGCAGCCAAGATGTTTTCCTAAGTTCTGAAGCTTTCTTT. Its translation: CASSQDVFLSSEAFF. The chain recombines TRBV4-1 with TRBJ1-1; D unclear. V was pared by 0 bases and J by 6 bases, with 14 bases between. The CDR3 has 15 residues. CDR1 is MGHRA and CDR2 is YSYEKL in the germline V gene.

This sequence joins TRBV19 and TRBJ2-7; D unclear. Trimming shortened V by 5 bases and J by 5 bases, and 13 bases separated the two germline ends. Per the germline V gene, CDR1 is LNHDA and CDR2 is SQIVND (reference sequence). The CDR3 is 13 residues long. CDR3 region: CASSSNSRDEQYF. The CDR3 DNA reads as TGTGCCAGTAGTTCGAACTCACGAGACGAGCAGTACTTC.

V and J are TRBV27 and TRBJ1-2; D remains ambiguous. V shed 3 bases and J shed 1 base, with 9 bases lying between them. In germline, CDR1 is MNHEY, CDR2 SMNVEV (reference sequence). The CDR3 is 14 amino acids. The CDR3 nucleotides are TGTGCCAGCAGTTTGACGGCTCTTAACTATGGCTACACCTTC. Protein product: CASSLTALNYGYTF.

The rearrangement links TRBV12-5 to TRBJ2-7; 8 bases are a match to TRBD2. CDR3 length equals 15 residues. Germline CDR1 is LGHNT and CDR2 is FRNRAP. Trimming removed 5 bases from V and 1 base from J; junction bases left unmatched: 7. The CDR3 DNA reads as TGTGCTAGTGGTACCTCAGCGGGGGTGTCCTACGAGCAGTACTTC. The encoded protein is CASGTSAGVSYEQYF.

The chain couples TRBV7-8 to TRBJ2-7; tentatively, D is TRBD1 (6 bases). Per germline, CDR1 SGHVS and CDR2 FQNEAQ. Trimming pared 8 bases from V and 3 bases from J, leaving 17 bases between. The CDR3 contains 14 residues. CDR3 amino acids: CASGGQGSRYEQYF. CDR3 bases: TGTGCCAGCGGGGGCCAGGGGTCCCGCTACGAGCAGTACTTC. The variable domain in full, with the rest retrieved from reference TRBV7-8 and TRBJ2-7, is GAGVSQSPRYKVAKRGQDVALRCDPISGHVSLFWYQQALGQGPEFLTYFQNEAQLDKSGLPSDRFFAERPEGSVSTLKIQRTQQEDSAVYLCASGGQGSRYEQYFGPGTRLTVT.

V usage is TRBV6-6 and J usage is TRBJ2-3; 7 bases match TRBD1. The J segment lost 1 base and the V segment lost 2 bases, leaving 3 bases of the junction unmatched. CDR1 is MNHNY, CDR2 SVGAGI, per germline (reference sequence). The CDR3 extends over 15 amino acids. The CDR3 loop is CASSYRGPGTDTQYF. For the CDR3, the DNA is TGTGCCAGCAGTTACAGGGGGCCGGGCACAGATACGCAGTATTTT.

V usage is TRBV29-1 and J usage is TRBJ2-7, with 7 bases aligning to TRBD1. The CDR3 length is 14 residues. J gave up 0 bases and V 1 base, and 3 bases lay outside the gene matches. CDR1 is SQVTM, CDR2 ANQGSEA, per germline. CDR3 DNA: TGCAGCGTTGAAGGGGCAGGGGGCTCCTACGAGCAGTACTTC. Residues: CSVEGAGGSYEQYF.

The rearrangement joins TRBV5-1 to TRBJ2-2, with D possibly being TRBD2 (6 bases). The germline V gene has CDR1 SGHRS and CDR2 YFSETQ. Trimming shortened V by 7 bases and J by 1 base, and 11 bases separated the two germline ends. CDR3 size: 14 residues. CDR3 DNA: TGCGCCAGCTCGGGACTCCGGAACACCGGGGAGCTGTTTTTT. Protein sequence: CASSGLRNTGELFF.

As to this clone: The junction and the germline gene differ at one end; a read error may be behind it. V is TRBV7-2 and J is TRBJ2-7; TRBD2 matches at 13 bases. Germline values: CDR1 SGHTA, CDR2 FQGNSA. This CDR3 is 13 amino acids long. The CDR3 loop reads CASTLGTSGTPRF. Here the CDR3 DNA reads TGTGCCAGCACCCTCGGGACTAGCGGGACCCCGCGCTTC.

This chain connects TRBV14 to TRBJ2-3; the match to TRBD1 covers 9 bases. The germline V gene encodes CDR1 SGHDN and CDR2 FVKESK. CDR3 length equals 14 residues. Germline trimming cut 4 bases from V and 1 base from J; bases unmatched to any gene: 0. The chain's CDR3 is CASSRDRGTDTQYF. In nucleotides, the CDR3 is TGTGCCAGCAGCCGGGACAGGGGCACAGATACGCAGTATTTT.

This rearrangement joins TRBV28 to TRBJ2-3; TRBD1 is a possible D gene (5 bases). The CDR3 consists of 16 residues. Trimming left V 1 base short and J 5 bases short, with 16 bases between. CDR1 is MDHEN and CDR2 is SYDVKM in the germline V gene. CDR3 loop: CASSLFGQGKGDTQYF. The CDR3 DNA follows: TGTGCCAGCAGTTTATTTGGCCAGGGCAAGGGAGATACGCAGTATTTT.

V gene TRBV29-1 combines with J gene TRBJ2-7, with a possible D match to TRBD2 (5 bases). V was pared by 7 bases and J by 1 base, with 11 bases between. This CDR3 spans 12 amino acids. Germline CDR1 reads SQVTM; CDR2 reads ANQGSEA. The CDR3 sequence: CSAWTGSYEQYF. The CDR3 region has the DNA TGCAGCGCCTGGACTGGATCCTACGAGCAGTACTTC.

This clone was detected once. V is TRBV9 and J is TRBJ1-6; 7 nucleotides agree with TRBD1. Looked up from germline, CDR1 is SGDLS and CDR2 is YYNGEE. The CDR3 consists of 16 residues. V was pared by 4 bases and J by 5 bases, with 9 bases of the junction left unmatched. The CDR3 here is CASSPRQGRNNSPLHF. In DNA form, the CDR3 reads TGTGCCAGCAGCCCGAGACAGGGCCGGAATAATTCACCCCTCCACTTT.

This clone was recorded only once. This chain connects TRBV28 to TRBJ2-1, with 8 bases aligning to TRBD1. The germline V gene encodes CDR1 MDHEN and CDR2 SYDVKM. CDR3 length equals 19 residues. J gave up 0 bases and V 5 bases, and 15 bases lay outside the gene matches. This CDR3 reads CASSPRRGQGGSSYNEQFF. Here the CDR3 DNA reads TGTGCCAGCAGTCCCCGCAGGGGGCAGGGGGGAAGCTCCTACAATGAGCAGTTCTTC.

This rearrangement joins TRBV30 to TRBJ1-2; 9 bases agree with TRBD1. V shed 4 bases, J shed 2 bases, and the junction held 5 bases outside the gene matches. Germline lookup yields CDR1 GTSNPN and CDR2 SVGIG (reference sequence). The CDR3 spans 14 residues. The CDR3 nucleotides read TGTGCCTGGACCCGGGACAGGGTGAACTATGGCTACACCTTC. Encoded protein: CAWTRDRVNYGYTF. Full variable domain (outside the CDR3, taken from reference TRBV30 and TRBJ1-2): SQTIHQWPATLVQPVGSPLSLECTVEGTSNPNLYWYRQAAGRGLQLLFYSVGIGQISSEVPQNLSASRPQDRQFILSSKKLLLSDSGFYLCAWTRDRVNYGYTFGSGTRLTVV.

This chain uses TRBV11-2 with TRBJ2-6, with 8 bases matching TRBD1. Germline-derived CDR1 and CDR2 are SGHAT and FQNNGV. With V trimmed by 0 bases and J by 1 base, 5 bases remained unmatched. This CDR3 has 18 amino acids. The CDR3 bases are TGTGCCAGCAGCTTAGACAGGGGGCAAGGGTCTGGGGCCAACGTCCTGACTTTC. It yields the protein CASSLDRGQGSGANVLTF.

The J gene is TRBJ1-2, the V gene TRBV18; D unclear. V dropped 4 bases and J dropped 8 bases, with 23 bases sitting between them. Germline CDR1 is KGHSH and CDR2 is LQKENI. The CDR3 is made up of 16 amino acids. The CDR3 loop is CASSRERPKLPMGYTF. For the CDR3, the DNA is TGTGCCAGCTCACGCGAACGGCCGAAGCTTCCTATGGGCTACACCTTC.

This chain connects TRBV6-6 to TRBJ2-7; TRBD1 matches 9 bases. Trimming removed 2 bases from V and 6 bases from J; junction bases left unmatched: 8. The CDR3 is 15 residues long. CDR1 MNHNY and CDR2 SVGAGI come from the germline V gene (reference sequence). The CDR3 region has the DNA TGTGCCAGCAGTTACGGGGGGACAGGGTGGAGCGAGCAGTACTTC. Translated, it gives CASSYGGTGWSEQYF.

This chain connects TRBV19 to TRBJ1-1, with D hard to call. Germline CDR1 and CDR2: LNHDA and SQIVND (reference sequence). The CDR3 contains 16 residues. V lost 6 bases and J 5 bases, leaving 22 bases between the germline ends. The CDR3 DNA reads TGTGCCAGTAGAATGATAGGCGGGATGTTGTGGACTGAAGCTTTCTTT. Amino acids: CASRMIGGMLWTEAFF.

The chain is built from TRBV7-2 and TRBJ1-3; D is uncertain. This CDR3 region has 15 residues. Between the trimmed V and J ends, which lost 0 bases and 7 bases, there was a span of 13 bases. The germline gives CDR1 SGHTA, CDR2 FQGNSA. Here the CDR3 reads CASSLASYTWNTIYF. DNA for the CDR3: TGTGCCAGCAGCTTAGCCAGTTACACGTGGAACACCATATATTTT.

The CDR3 here is CASRGARGVKSYEQYF. The CDR3 DNA follows: TGTGCCAGCAGAGGGGCGCGGGGGGTCAAATCCTACGAGCAGTACTTC. This rearrangement joins TRBV27 to TRBJ2-7; 8 bases map to TRBD2. The CDR3 length is 16 residues. Germline lookup yields CDR1 MNHEY and CDR2 SMNVEV (reference sequence). The V segment lost 6 bases and the J segment 1 base; nucleotides outside the gene matches: 11.